The entry that follows covers one T cell receptor beta chain sequence. Its matching antigen is unknown. CDR1 and CDR2 from the germline V gene are LGHDT and YNNKEL (reference sequence). V was cut by 3 bases and J by 6 bases, with 11 bases left in between. This CDR3 region has 14 residues. This sample stems from a study of T cell responses to AZD1222 COVID-19 vaccine. Notes on the study in general: Distributed over spike, vaccine-associated CD4 TCRs predominated at 160-218 and 743-854. Elevations in Spike-specific TCR breadth and depth followed administration of two AZD1222 doses.

Only in-frame clones appear in the TCRdb table, and some are missing; sequencing was by immunoSEQ multiplex PCR. The sample has 100,000 or so clones, 85% to 90% seen once; the top ten hold around 1.5%. The clonotype was recovered from an adult in good health. Sequences were derived from peripheral blood, sampled on day 0 of AZD1222 vaccination. The chain uses TRBV3-1 (or the pseudogene TRBV3-2) and TRBJ2-2; D is perhaps TRBD2 (5 bases). DNA of the CDR3: TGTGCCAGCAGCCACTTTAGGGAGCCCGGGGAGCTGTTTTTT. Protein: CASSHFREPGELFF.